One and the same sample provided the 6 T cell receptor beta chains below, sequenced in a study of T cell responses to AZD1222 COVID-19 vaccine. Profiled with immunoSEQ multiplex PCR; TCRdb holds only in-frame clones, not every one. This table holds about 94,000 clones, less than 85% found once. The input for sequencing was peripheral blood, taken 28 days after the second AZD1222 dose. The receptors stem from an adult who received the AZD1222 COVID-19 vaccine.

The V gene is TRBV14, the J gene TRBJ2-7; D is possibly TRBD1 (6 bases). The CDR3 spans 16 residues. V dropped 2 bases and J dropped 5 bases, with 19 bases sitting between them. Looked up from germline, CDR1 is SGHDN and CDR2 is FVKESK. The CDR3 region has the DNA TGTGCCAGCAGCCAATACCCGGCAGGGGTAGTCAACGAGCAGTACTTC. Its protein is CASSQYPAGVVNEQYF.

The gene calls are TRBV19 and TRBJ1-6; TRBD1 aligns across 10 bases. V shed 3 bases and J 9 bases; nucleotides not matched to a gene: 5. CDR3 length: 15 amino acids. The germline V gene has CDR1 LNHDA and CDR2 SQIVND (reference sequence). The CDR3 DNA sequence: TGTGCCAGTAGTATTTCGGGACAGGGGATTTCACCCCTCCACTTT. It encodes CASSISGQGISPLHF.

The chain joins TRBV7-8 to TRBJ2-7; 8 nucleotides match TRBD1. Germline V gene lookup returns CDR1 SGHVS and CDR2 FQNEAQ. The V gene end was trimmed by 8 bases and the J gene end by 7 bases; junction bases not matched to a gene: 13. This CDR3 has 14 residues. CDR3 sequence: CASLGTGRSGEQYF. The CDR3 DNA is TGTGCCAGCTTAGGGACAGGCAGATCGGGGGAGCAGTACTTC. The full variable domain, completed using reference TRBV7-8 and TRBJ2-7, is GAGVSQSPRYKVAKRGQDVALRCDPISGHVSLFWYQQALGQGPEFLTYFQNEAQLDKSGLPSDRFFAERPEGSVSTLKIQRTQQEDSAVYLCASLGTGRSGEQYFGPGTRLTVT.

This chain uses TRBV19 with TRBJ1-5; D uncertain. The CDR3 consists of 8 residues. Germline CDR1 reads LNHDA; CDR2 reads SQIVND (reference sequence). V was trimmed by 7 bases and J by 15 bases, leaving 7 bases between them. The CDR3 DNA follows: TGTGCCAGTACTCACGGGCATTTT. It codes for CASTHGHF.

Regarding this clone: Relative to the germline gene, one junction end is altered; a read error may explain this. The chain has TRBV7-7 and TRBJ2-2; 9 nucleotides line up with TRBD2. This CDR3 has 16 amino acids. Germline values: CDR1 SSHAT, CDR2 FNYEAQ (reference sequence). In nucleotides, the CDR3 is TGTGCTAGCAGCCCAACCGGGACTAGCTCCACCGGGGAGCTGTTTTTT. It yields the protein CASSPTGTSSTGELFF.

The chain is built from TRBV29-1 and TRBJ1-3, with D possibly being TRBD1 (6 bases). Trimming took off 5 bases at V and 4 bases at J, with 12 bases between the two ends. The CDR3 length is 13 residues. CDR1 is SQVTM and CDR2 is ANQGSEA in the germline V gene. DNA of the CDR3: TGCAGCGTTTCGGGACAAATAGGAAACACCATATATTTT. Amino acid sequence: CSVSGQIGNTIYF.